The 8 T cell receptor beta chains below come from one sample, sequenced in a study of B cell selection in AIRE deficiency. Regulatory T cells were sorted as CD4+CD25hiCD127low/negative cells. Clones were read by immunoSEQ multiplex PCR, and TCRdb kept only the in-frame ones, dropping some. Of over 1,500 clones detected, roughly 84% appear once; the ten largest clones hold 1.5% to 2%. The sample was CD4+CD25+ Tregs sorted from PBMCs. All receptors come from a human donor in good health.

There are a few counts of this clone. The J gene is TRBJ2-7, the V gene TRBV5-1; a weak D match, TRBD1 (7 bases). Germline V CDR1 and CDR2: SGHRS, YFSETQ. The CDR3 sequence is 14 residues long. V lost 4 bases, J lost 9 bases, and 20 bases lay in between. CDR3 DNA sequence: TGCGCCAGCAGCCCGGGACAGCTGGGAGGCCGGCAGTACTTC. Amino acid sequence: CASSPGQLGGRQYF.

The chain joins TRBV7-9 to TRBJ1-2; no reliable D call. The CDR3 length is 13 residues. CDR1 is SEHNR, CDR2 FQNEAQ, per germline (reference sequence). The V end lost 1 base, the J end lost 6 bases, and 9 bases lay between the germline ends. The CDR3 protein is CASSLDWADGYTF. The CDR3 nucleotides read TGTGCCAGCAGCTTAGATTGGGCAGATGGCTACACCTTC.

CDR3 region: CASSLATGRQFF. The DNA for the CDR3 is TGTGCCAGCAGCTTAGCGACGGGTAGGCAGTTCTTC. The rearrangement links TRBV11-2 to TRBJ2-1, with D hard to call. Germline V gene sequence: CDR1 SGHAT, CDR2 FQNNGV. Trimming stripped 1 base from V and 12 bases from J, with 10 bases between. This CDR3 spans 12 amino acids. The variable domain in full, completed from reference TRBV11-2 and TRBJ2-1, reads EAGVAQSPRYKIIEKRQSVAFWCNPISGHATLYWYQQILGQGPKLLIQFQNNGVVDDSQLPKDRFSAERLKGVDSTLKIQPAKLEDSAVYLCASSLATGRQFFGPGTRLTVL.

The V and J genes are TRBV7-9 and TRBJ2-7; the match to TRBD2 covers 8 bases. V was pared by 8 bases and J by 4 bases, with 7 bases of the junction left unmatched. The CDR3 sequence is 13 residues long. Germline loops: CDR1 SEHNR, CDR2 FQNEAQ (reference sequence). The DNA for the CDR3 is TGTGCCAGCGCAAAGCGGGGGACTTACGAGCAGTACTTC. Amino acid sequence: CASAKRGTYEQYF.

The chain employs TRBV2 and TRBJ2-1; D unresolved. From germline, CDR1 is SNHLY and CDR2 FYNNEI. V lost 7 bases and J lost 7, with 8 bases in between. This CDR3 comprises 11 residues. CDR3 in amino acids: CASTLRNEQFF. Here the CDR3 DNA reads TGTGCCAGCACCCTCAGGAATGAGCAGTTCTTC.

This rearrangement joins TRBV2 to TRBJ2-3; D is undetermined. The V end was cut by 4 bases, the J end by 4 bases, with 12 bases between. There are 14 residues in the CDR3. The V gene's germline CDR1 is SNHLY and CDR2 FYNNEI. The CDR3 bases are TGTGCCAGCAGTGTGGAATTGTCTTCAGATACGCAGTATTTT. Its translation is CASSVELSSDTQYF.

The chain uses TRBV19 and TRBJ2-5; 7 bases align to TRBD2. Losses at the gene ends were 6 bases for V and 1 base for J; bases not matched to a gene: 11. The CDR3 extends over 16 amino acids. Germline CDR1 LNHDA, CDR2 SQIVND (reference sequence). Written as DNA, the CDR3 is TGTGCCAGTAGGTCATTAAGGGCTAGCGGCCAAGAGACCCAGTACTTC. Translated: CASRSLRASGQETQYF.

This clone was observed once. Here the CDR3 DNA reads TGTGCCAGCAGGGTATGGGGTTTGAATGAGCAGTTCTTC. Its protein product is CASRVWGLNEQFF. V usage is TRBV27 and J usage is TRBJ2-1; no firm D call. Germline V gene sequence: CDR1 MNHEY, CDR2 SMNVEV (reference sequence). There are 13 residues in the CDR3. The ends were cut back, 6 bases at V and 7 bases at J, with 13 bases in the middle.